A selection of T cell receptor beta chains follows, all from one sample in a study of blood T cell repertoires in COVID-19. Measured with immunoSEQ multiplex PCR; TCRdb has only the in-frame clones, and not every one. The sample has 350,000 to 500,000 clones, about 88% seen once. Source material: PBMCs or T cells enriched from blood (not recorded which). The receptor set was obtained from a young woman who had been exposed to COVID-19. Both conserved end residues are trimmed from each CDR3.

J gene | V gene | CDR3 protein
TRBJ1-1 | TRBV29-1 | SVDSLQGGTEAF
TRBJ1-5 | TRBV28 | ASKRQGNQPQH
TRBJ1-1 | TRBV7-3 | ASSLGNTAGAF
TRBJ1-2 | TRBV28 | ASSFSGEVGYT
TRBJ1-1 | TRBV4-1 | ASSLTGLTEAF
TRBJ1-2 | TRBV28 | ASSPTPLGRGDYGYT
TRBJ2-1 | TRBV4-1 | ASSQGNGRNEQF
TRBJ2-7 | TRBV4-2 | ASSQDPQGRGNSYEQY
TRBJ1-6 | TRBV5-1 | ASSLGQAYNSPLH
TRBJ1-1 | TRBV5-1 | ASSSRTAGNTEAF
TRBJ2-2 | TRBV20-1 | SASSGRKRTGELF
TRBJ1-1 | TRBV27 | ASSLRGWNTEAF
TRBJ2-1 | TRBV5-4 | ASSRTGLAGDEQF
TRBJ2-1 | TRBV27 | ASSLIGQGLRYNEQF
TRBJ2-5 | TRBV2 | ASRGTGGGETQY
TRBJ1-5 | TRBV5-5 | ASSLPGNKPQH
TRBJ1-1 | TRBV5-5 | ASSLRGIEGNTEAF
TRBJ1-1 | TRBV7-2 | ASSLVGGHTEAF
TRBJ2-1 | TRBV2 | ASSFDTYNEQF
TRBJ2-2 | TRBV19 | AGSGIQGALTGELF
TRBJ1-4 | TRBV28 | ASSLAGTATNEKLF